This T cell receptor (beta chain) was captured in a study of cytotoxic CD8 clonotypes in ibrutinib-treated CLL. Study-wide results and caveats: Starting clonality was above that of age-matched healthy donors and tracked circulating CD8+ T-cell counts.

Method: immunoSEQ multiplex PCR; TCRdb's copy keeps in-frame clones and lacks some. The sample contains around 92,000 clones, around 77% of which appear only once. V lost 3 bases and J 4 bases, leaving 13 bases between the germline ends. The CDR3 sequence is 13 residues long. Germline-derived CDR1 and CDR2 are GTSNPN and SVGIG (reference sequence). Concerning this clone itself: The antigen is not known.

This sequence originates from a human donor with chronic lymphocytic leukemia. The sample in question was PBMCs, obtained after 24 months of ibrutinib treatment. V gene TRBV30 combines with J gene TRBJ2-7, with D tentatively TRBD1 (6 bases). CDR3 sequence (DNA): TGTGCCTGGAGCCGGGACAATTTATACGAGCAGTACTTC. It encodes CAWSRDNLYEQYF.